Sequencing of this T cell receptor beta chain was carried out in a study of blood T cell repertoires in COVID-19. Study details: The samples span acute and convalescent COVID-19 from the United States, Italy and Spain. From T cells, B-cell-depleted T cells, or PBMCs came the material, which was cDNA or gDNA.

The method was immunoSEQ multiplex PCR; TCRdb's version includes in-frame clones alone and lacks a portion of them. The repertoire consists of about 200,000 clones, with roughly nine tenths occurring once and the leading ten covering about 0.72%. Germline assignment: CDR1 MDHEN and CDR2 SYDVKM. V was shortened by 3 bases and J by 5 bases, with 10 bases between the two germline ends. This CDR3 spans 13 amino acids. The chain joins TRBV28 to TRBJ1-1; D call uncertain. The sequenced sample consisted of peripheral blood. The TCR originated in a woman in her seventies with acute or convalescent COVID-19. CDR3 in amino acids: CASSLGPGTEAFF. CDR3 nucleotide sequence: TGTGCCAGCAGTTTGGGTCCCGGGACTGAAGCTTTCTTT.